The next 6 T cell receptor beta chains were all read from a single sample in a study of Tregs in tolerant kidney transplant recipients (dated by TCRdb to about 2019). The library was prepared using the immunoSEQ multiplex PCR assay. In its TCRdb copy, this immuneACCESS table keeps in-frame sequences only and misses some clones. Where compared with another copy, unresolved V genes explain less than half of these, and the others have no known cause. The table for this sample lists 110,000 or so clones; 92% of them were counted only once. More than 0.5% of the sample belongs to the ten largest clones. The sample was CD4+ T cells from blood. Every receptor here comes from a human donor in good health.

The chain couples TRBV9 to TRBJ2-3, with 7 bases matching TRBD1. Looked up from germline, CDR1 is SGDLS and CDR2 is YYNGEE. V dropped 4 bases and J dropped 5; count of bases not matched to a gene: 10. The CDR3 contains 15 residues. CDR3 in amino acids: CASSLQGSHGDTQYF. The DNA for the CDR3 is TGTGCCAGCAGCCTACAGGGGTCGCATGGAGATACGCAGTATTTT.

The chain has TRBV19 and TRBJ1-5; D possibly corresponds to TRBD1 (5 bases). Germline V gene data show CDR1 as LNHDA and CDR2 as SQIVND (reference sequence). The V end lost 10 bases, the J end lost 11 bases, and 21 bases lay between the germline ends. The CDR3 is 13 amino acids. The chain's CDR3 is CATMRGLGWSQHF. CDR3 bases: TGTGCCACCATGAGGGGTCTAGGATGGTCCCAGCATTTT.

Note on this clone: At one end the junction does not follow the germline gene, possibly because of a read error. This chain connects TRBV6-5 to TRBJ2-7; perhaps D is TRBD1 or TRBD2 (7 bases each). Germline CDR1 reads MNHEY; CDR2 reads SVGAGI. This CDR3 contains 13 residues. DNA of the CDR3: TGTGCCAGCAGTTACTCGCGGGACAGCGGGGCAACCTTC. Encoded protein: CASSYSRDSGATF.

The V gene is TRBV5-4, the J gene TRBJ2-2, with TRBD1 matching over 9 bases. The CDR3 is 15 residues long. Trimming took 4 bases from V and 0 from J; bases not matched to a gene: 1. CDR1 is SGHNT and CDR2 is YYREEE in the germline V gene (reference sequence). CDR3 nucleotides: TGTGCCAGCAGCGGGACAGGGTCGAACACCGGGGAGCTGTTTTTT. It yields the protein CASSGTGSNTGELFF.

As DNA, the CDR3 is TGTGCCAGCAGCTTAGGACTAGAGAACACCGGGGAGCTGTTTTTT. Its protein is CASSLGLENTGELFF. The rearrangement uses TRBV7-9 and TRBJ2-2, with a weak D call TRBD2 (6 bases). The V gene lost 1 base and the J gene lost 1 base, with 7 bases spanning the gap. CDR3 length: 15 residues. Germline V lookup: CDR1 SEHNR, CDR2 FQNEAQ (reference sequence). The whole variable domain, filled in from reference TRBV7-9 and TRBJ2-2, reads DTGVSQNPRHKITKRGQNVTFRCDPISEHNRLYWYRQTLGQGPEFLTYFQNEAQLEKSRLLSDRFSAERPKGSFSTLEIQRTEQGDSAMYLCASSLGLENTGELFFGEGSRLTVL.

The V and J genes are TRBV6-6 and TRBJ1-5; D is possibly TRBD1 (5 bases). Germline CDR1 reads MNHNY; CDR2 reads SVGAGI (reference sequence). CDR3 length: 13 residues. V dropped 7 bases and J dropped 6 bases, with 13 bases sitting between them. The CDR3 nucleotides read TGTGCCAGCACAGCATTGGGGCTTCAGCCCCAGCATTTT. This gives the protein CASTALGLQPQHF.